The source of this T cell receptor beta chain is a study of cytomegalovirus exposure and HLA in healthy donors. Study findings and constraints: Specific recognition of CMV antigens was confirmed in vitro for a few chains (all CMV-associated).

Researchers ran the PCR with 60 Vbeta and 13 Jbeta primers. Clones were read by immunoSEQ multiplex PCR, and TCRdb kept only the in-frame ones, dropping some. The sample has about 130,000 clones; roughly 80% are singletons. The V and J ends lost 6 bases and 9 bases, in that order; junction bases with no gene match: 12. There are 15 residues in the CDR3. The germline CDR1 and CDR2 sequences are MNHNS and SASEGT. In the case of this clone: What it binds is not known.

Unrecorded immune exposures were likely, despite nominal health at sampling. Sequenced: PBMCs. The rearrangement uses TRBV6-1 and TRBJ2-1, with 9 bases identical to TRBD1. The sequence derives from a man younger than 30 in good health and CMV-seropositive. The CDR3 sequence is CASRQSGTGKGEQFF. Written as DNA, the CDR3 is TGTGCCAGCAGACAATCCGGGACAGGGAAGGGTGAGCAGTTCTTC.